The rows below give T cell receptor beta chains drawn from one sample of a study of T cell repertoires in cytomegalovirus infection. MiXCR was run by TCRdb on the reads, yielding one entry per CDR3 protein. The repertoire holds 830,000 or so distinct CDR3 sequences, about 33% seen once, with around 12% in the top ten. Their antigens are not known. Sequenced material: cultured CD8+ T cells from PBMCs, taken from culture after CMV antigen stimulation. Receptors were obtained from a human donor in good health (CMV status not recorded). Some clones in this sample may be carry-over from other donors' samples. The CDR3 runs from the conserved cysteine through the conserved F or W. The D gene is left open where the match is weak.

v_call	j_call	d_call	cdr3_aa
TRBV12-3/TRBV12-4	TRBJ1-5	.	CASSLAVSQPQHF
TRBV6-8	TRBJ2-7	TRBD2	CASSVRRGTGPEQYF
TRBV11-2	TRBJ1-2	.	CASSSWTRGTNYGYTF
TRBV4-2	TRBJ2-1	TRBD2	CASSQDALLGLAGAFNEQFF
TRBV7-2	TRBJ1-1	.	CATHKAQNTEAFF
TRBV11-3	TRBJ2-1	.	CASSSRDSSDEQFF
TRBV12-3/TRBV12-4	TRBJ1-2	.	CASSPLVGGGYTF
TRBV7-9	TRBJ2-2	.	CASSHRDTYTGELFF
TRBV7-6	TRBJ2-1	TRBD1	CASSLGSRDSEQFF
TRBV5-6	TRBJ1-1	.	CVSNFLNTEAFF
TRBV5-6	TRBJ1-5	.	CASSLSGATGNQPQHF
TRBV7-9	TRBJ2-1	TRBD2	CASSFVSGGAYNEQFF
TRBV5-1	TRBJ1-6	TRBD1	CASSLGTRGYTYNSPLHF
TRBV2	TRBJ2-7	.	CASSIYEQYF
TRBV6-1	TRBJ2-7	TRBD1	CASSDIDREVSYEQYF
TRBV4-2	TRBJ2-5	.	CASSQDQANPRRTQYF
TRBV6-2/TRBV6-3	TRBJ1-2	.	CASLAAAYYGYGYTF
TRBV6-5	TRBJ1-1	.	CASSYSITGNTEAFF
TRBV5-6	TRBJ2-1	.	CASSLFGSSYNGQFF
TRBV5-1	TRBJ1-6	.	CASSLGRVPDSPLHF
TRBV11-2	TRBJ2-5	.	CASSLDSRAGVSETQYF
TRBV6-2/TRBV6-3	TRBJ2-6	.	CASSPQNTLAGANVLTF
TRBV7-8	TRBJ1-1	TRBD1	CASSFPRDRGGAAEAFF
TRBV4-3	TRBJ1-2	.	CASSQGTDPNYGYTF
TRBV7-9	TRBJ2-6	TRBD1	CASSLAGTGYSGANVLTF
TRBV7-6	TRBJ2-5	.	CASSLSVIGGKETQYF
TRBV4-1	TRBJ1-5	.	CASSQDGGYGNQPQHF